This record looks at one TCR beta chain sequence and its context. Its antigen remains unidentified. Germline-derived CDR1 and CDR2 are MNHNY and SVGAGI (reference sequence). This CDR3 region has 14 residues. Trimming removed 5 bases from V and 3 bases from J, with 11 bases in between. The assay was immunoSEQ multiplex PCR, and TCRdb's table has in-frame clones only and misses some. The sample carries some 30,000 clones, roughly 78% recorded once. This record belongs to a study of CD4 T cells in relation to SARS-CoV-2 and coronaviruses. CD4+ T cells from unexposed donors were obtained before the COVID-19 pandemic (2011-2018). Isolation of CD4+ T cells took place after roughly nine days in culture. Unexposed-donor CD4+ T cells were probed with SARS-CoV-2 S/N and four cold-coronavirus spikes, cells permitting. Fresh IL-2 medium replaced half the medium on days 3 and 7.

Sequencing input: CD4+ T cells from PBMCs, cultured in vitro. This chain links TRBV6-6 with TRBJ2-1; the D gene is possibly TRBD1 (5 bases). The TCR comes from a human donor in good health. CDR3 loop: CASSPRTNYNEQFF. CDR3 DNA: TGTGCCAGCAGTCCTCGGACAAACTACAATGAGCAGTTCTTC.